This TCR beta chain was documented in a study of T cells in Graves' hyperthyroidism and ophthalmopathy. The study, taken as a whole, reports: A 13 V-J model separated ophthalmopathy from stable hyperthyroidism.

Points on this clonotype: Its antigen is not identified. It may be a read error: a sequence one base away is much more abundant.

Researchers took RNA transcripts and amplified the TCR beta CDR3 regions from them. First-round RT-PCR with HTBI primers amplified the TCR CDR3 region. One entry per CDR3 protein results from TCRdb running MiXCR on the multiplex PCR reads. This repertoire shows hundreds of thousands of distinct CDR3 sequences, roughly 37% found once; its top ten account for around 9.3%. Germline V gene sequence: CDR1 ENHRY, CDR2 SYGVKD. The length of the CDR3 is 16 residues. Newly diagnosed hyperthyroidism, duration under 2 months, in patients aged 18 to 65. Diagnosis rested on symptoms, serum thyroxine and TRAb, thyroid ultrasound, and orbital computed tomography. Extraction of PBMCs used 7.5 to 10 ml of fresh peripheral blood.

The sequence was collected from a man younger than 30 with Graves' hyperthyroidism. Material: blood. This sequence joins TRBV10-3 and TRBJ1-1, with 10 nucleotides matching TRBD1. This chain's CDR3 is CAITGAKTGGLTGAFF. The CDR3 nucleotides are TGTGCCATCACCGGAGCCAAGACAGGGGGCTTGACTGGAGCTTTCTTT.